This TCR beta chain was recorded in a study of T cell clonotyping in hematopoietic cell transplantation. Study-level findings and limits: Recipient TCR diversity dropped after transplant; expanded clonotypes rose from day 30 to 180.

A word on this clone: Its antigen remains unknown.

Here immunoSEQ multiplex PCR was the method, and the copy in TCRdb shows in-frame clones only, minus some. The data contain about 14,000 clones, around 94% of them singletons. This CDR3 contains 15 residues. The germline V and J ends were trimmed by 1 base and 4 bases, with 14 bases remaining between them. The germline gives CDR1 GTSNPN, CDR2 SVGIG (reference sequence). The sample was PBMCs, taken 30 days after allogeneic stem cell transplant. The origin of this receptor is a male patient aged 60-70 years who had an allogeneic stem cell transplant from an unrelated donor, so the T cells may come from the graft donor. Some clones in this sample may be carry-over from other donors' samples. The genes are TRBV30 and TRBJ1-5, with D tentatively TRBD1 (5 bases). The CDR3 DNA is TGTGCCTGGAGTGCAGACTCATGGGGGAATCAGCCCCAGCATTTT. Translating gives CAWSADSWGNQPQHF.